A selection of T cell receptor beta chains follows, all from one sample in a study of cytomegalovirus exposure and HLA in healthy donors. Some clones are missing from TCRdb's copy, which holds only in-frame ones; the method was immunoSEQ multiplex PCR. In all, the sample yields 200,000 to 250,000 clones. Specimen: PBMCs. These receptors all come from a girl aged 2-10 years in good health and CMV-seropositive. The CDR3 runs from the conserved cysteine through the conserved F or W. The order of the fields is V gene, CDR3 length, J gene, D gene, CDR3 DNA, CDR3 protein. A D gene is named only where the DNA matches it firmly.

V gene: TRBV11-1; CDR3 length: 15; J gene: TRBJ2-1; D gene: NA; CDR3 DNA: TGTGCCAGCAGCTTTCGGGAGGGGGCCCACAATGAGCAGTTCTTC; CDR3 protein: CASSFREGAHNEQFF
V gene: TRBV5-1; CDR3 length: 15; J gene: TRBJ2-5; D gene: NA; CDR3 DNA: TGCGCCAGCAGCGGACCGGCGGGATGGCAAGAGACCCAGTACTTC; CDR3 protein: CASSGPAGWQETQYF
V gene: TRBV28; CDR3 length: 16; J gene: TRBJ1-5; D gene: NA; CDR3 DNA: TGTGCCAGCAGTCCGATCAAACAGATTAGCAATCAGCCCCAGCATTTT; CDR3 protein: CASSPIKQISNQPQHF
V gene: TRBV10-3; CDR3 length: 15; J gene: TRBJ2-7; D gene: NA; CDR3 DNA: TGTGCCATCAGTAGGGACACCTGGCCATCCTACGAGCAGTACTTC; CDR3 protein: CAISRDTWPSYEQYF
V gene: TRBV7-2; CDR3 length: 15; J gene: TRBJ1-1; D gene: NA; CDR3 DNA: TGTGCCAGCAGCTTAAGGCGCATTGACGGGACTGAAGCTTTCTTT; CDR3 protein: CASSLRRIDGTEAFF
V gene: TRBV18; CDR3 length: 15; J gene: TRBJ2-1; D gene: NA; CDR3 DNA: TGTGCCAGCTCACCACAGCGGGTCTCCTACAATGAGCAGTTCTTC; CDR3 protein: CASSPQRVSYNEQFF
V gene: TRBV19; CDR3 length: 12; J gene: TRBJ2-7; D gene: NA; CDR3 DNA: TGTGCCAGTAGTACTGTCGGGGGAGAGCAGTACTTC; CDR3 protein: CASSTVGGEQYF
V gene: TRBV5-4; CDR3 length: 16; J gene: TRBJ2-2; D gene: NA; CDR3 DNA: TGTGCCAGCAGCTCGAGGGCCAGGTATAACACCGGGGAGCTGTTTTTT; CDR3 protein: CASSSRARYNTGELFF
V gene: TRBV18; CDR3 length: 16; J gene: TRBJ1-1; D gene: NA; CDR3 DNA: TGTGCCAGCTCGCACAGGGTGGGGCCCATGAACACTGAAGCTTTCTTT; CDR3 protein: CASSHRVGPMNTEAFF
V gene: TRBV19; CDR3 length: 16; J gene: TRBJ2-7; D gene: NA; CDR3 DNA: TGTGCCAGTAGTATAGCCCATCACGACCTCGGGGTTGAGCAGTACTTC; CDR3 protein: CASSIAHHDLGVEQYF
V gene: TRBV27; CDR3 length: 14; J gene: TRBJ2-6; D gene: NA; CDR3 DNA: TGTGCCAGCGCTCCTAGGCCTGGGGCCAACGTCCTGACTTTC; CDR3 protein: CASAPRPGANVLTF
V gene: TRBV28; CDR3 length: 14; J gene: TRBJ1-5; D gene: NA; CDR3 DNA: TGTGCCAGCAGTTTAGACGGGGGCAATCAGCCCCAGCATTTT; CDR3 protein: CASSLDGGNQPQHF
V gene: TRBV9; CDR3 length: 16; J gene: TRBJ2-5; D gene: NA; CDR3 DNA: TGTGCCAGCAGCGTAGCTGTAGCAGCCAACCGCGGGACCCAGTACTTC; CDR3 protein: CASSVAVAANRGTQYF
V gene: TRBV7-9; CDR3 length: 16; J gene: TRBJ2-1; D gene: TRBD1; CDR3 DNA: TGTGCCAGCAGCTTATCGGACAGGGTCCGTGGGGGGGAGCAGTTCTTC; CDR3 protein: CASSLSDRVRGGEQFF
V gene: TRBV6-1; CDR3 length: 13; J gene: TRBJ1-2; D gene: NA; CDR3 DNA: TGTGCCAGCAGGGGGGACAACAACTATGGCTACACCTTC; CDR3 protein: CASRGDNNYGYTF
V gene: TRBV5-1; CDR3 length: 15; J gene: TRBJ2-3; D gene: NA; CDR3 DNA: TGCGCCAGCGGCGGTCTAGCGCCTAGCACAGATACGCAGTATTTT; CDR3 protein: CASGGLAPSTDTQYF